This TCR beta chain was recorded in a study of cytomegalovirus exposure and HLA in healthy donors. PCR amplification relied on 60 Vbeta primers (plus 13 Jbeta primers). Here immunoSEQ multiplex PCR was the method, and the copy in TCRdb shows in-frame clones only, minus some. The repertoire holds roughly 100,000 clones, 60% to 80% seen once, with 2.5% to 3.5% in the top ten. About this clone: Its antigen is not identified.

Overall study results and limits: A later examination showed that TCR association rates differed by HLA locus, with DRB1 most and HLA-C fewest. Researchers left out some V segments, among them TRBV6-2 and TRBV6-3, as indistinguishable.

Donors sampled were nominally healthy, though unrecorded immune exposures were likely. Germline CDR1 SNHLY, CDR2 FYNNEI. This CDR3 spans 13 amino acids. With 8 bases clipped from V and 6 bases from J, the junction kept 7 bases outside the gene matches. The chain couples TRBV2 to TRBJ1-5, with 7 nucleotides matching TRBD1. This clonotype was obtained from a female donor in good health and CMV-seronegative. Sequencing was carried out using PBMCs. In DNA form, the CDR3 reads TGTGCCAGCGAACGACAGGGAGGTCAGCCCCAGCATTTT. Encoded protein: CASERQGGQPQHF.